This T cell receptor beta chain was documented in a study of T cells after posttransplantation cyclophosphamide. Produced via immunoSEQ multiplex PCR; TCRdb's table is partial and in-frame only. This sample comprises 36,000 or so clones, none seen once only. This clone was seen ten or more times. Its antigen remains unknown. With 4 bases removed from V and 3 bases from J, the gap between germline ends came to 4 bases. Germline CDR1 MNHEY, CDR2 SMNVEV (reference sequence). The CDR3 totals 11 residues. Findings and limits, study-wide: Recipient CMV seropositivity and CMV reactivation strongly tracked TRB clonality.

The receptor's source is a girl aged 10 to 17 in good health, CMV-negative, and a related stem cell transplant donor. Specimen: PBMCs. The J gene is TRBJ2-7, the V gene TRBV27; D unresolved. The CDR3: CASSSGYEQYF. Written as DNA, the CDR3 is TGTGCCAGCAGTTCGGGCTACGAGCAGTACTTC.